This is a list of T cell receptor beta chains from one sample in a study of T-cell reconstitution after alpha-beta-depleted transplantation in children. MiXCR, run by TCRdb on the PCR reads, gives a single entry per CDR3 protein. The sample holds around 960,000 distinct CDR3 sequences, around 30% seen once. Sequenced material: PBMCs, mostly from graft donor cells, taken 360 days after TCRalphabeta/CD19-depleted stem cell transplant. These receptors were obtained from a boy younger than two who had a stem cell transplant for SCID, so the T cells may come from the graft donor. The CDR3 runs from the conserved cysteine through the conserved F or W. Fields, in order: J gene, D gene, clone size, V gene, CDR3 protein, CDR3 DNA. The D gene is left open where the match is weak. Some rows have no size entry. The others give once, few or many, or a class for an expanded clone.

J: TRBJ2-4; D: .; size: few; V: TRBV29-1; CDR3: CSVSTNIQYF; DNA: TGCAGCGTTTCCACAAACATTCAGTACTTC
J: TRBJ2-5; D: TRBD2; size: .; V: TRBV15; CDR3: CATSRDPPTSGTETQYF; DNA: TGTGCCACCAGCAGAGATCCGCCGACTAGCGGTACAGAGACCCAGTACTTC
J: TRBJ2-2; D: TRBD2; size: .; V: TRBV7-2; CDR3: CASTRTSGAGELFF; DNA: TGTGCCAGCACCCGGACTAGCGGGGCCGGGGAGCTGTTTTTT
J: TRBJ2-2; D: .; size: .; V: TRBV11-2; CDR3: CASSLYLGRSYRRTGELFF; DNA: TGTGCCAGCAGCTTATATCTAGGACGTTCCTACCGACGTACCGGGGAGCTGTTTTTT
J: TRBJ2-5; D: .; size: few; V: TRBV15; CDR3: CATSRDPGTSETQYF; DNA: TGTGCCACCAGCAGAGATCCTGGGACCTCAGAGACCCAGTACTTC
J: TRBJ2-1; D: TRBD1; size: .; V: TRBV12-3/TRBV12-4; CDR3: CASTGQGSSSYNEQFF; DNA: TGTGCCAGCACCGGACAGGGGTCGAGCTCCTACAATGAGCAGTTCTTC
J: TRBJ2-1; D: TRBD2; size: few; V: TRBV4-3; CDR3: CASSPERGAPIRNEQFF; DNA: TGCGCCAGCAGCCCCGAGCGGGGCGCTCCAATCCGGAATGAGCAGTTCTTC
J: TRBJ1-2; D: TRBD1; size: .; V: TRBV5-1; CDR3: CASSLEDRMNGYTF; DNA: TGCGCCAGCAGCTTGGAGGACAGGATGAATGGCTACACCTTC
J: TRBJ2-2; D: .; size: few; V: TRBV5-5; CDR3: CASSTYNTGELFF; DNA: TGTGCCAGCAGCACCTACAACACCGGGGAGCTGTTTTTT
J: TRBJ2-5; D: TRBD2; size: few; V: TRBV29-1; CDR3: CSGGGETQYF; DNA: TGCAGCGGGGGGGGAGAGACCCAGTACTTC
J: TRBJ2-1; D: TRBD2; size: .; V: TRBV2; CDR3: CASSEASGGAYNEQFF; DNA: TGTGCCAGCAGTGAAGCTAGCGGGGGGGCATACAATGAGCAGTTCTTC
J: TRBJ2-2; D: .; size: few; V: TRBV11-2; CDR3: CASSFYSRSGTLDTGELFF; DNA: TGTGCCAGCAGCTTTTACAGCCGCTCGGGAACTTTAGACACCGGGGAGCTGTTTTTT
J: TRBJ2-6; D: .; size: few; V: TRBV2; CDR3: CASVPSGANVLTF; DNA: TGTGCCAGCGTCCCCTCTGGGGCCAACGTCCTGACTTTC
J: TRBJ2-5; D: .; size: .; V: TRBV6-5; CDR3: CASSYSKYQETQYF; DNA: TGTGCCAGCAGTTACTCCAAGTACCAAGAGACCCAGTACTTC
J: TRBJ1-3; D: .; size: .; V: TRBV12-3/TRBV12-4; CDR3: CASSFSTGSGNTIYF; DNA: TGTGCCAGCAGTTTCAGTACAGGGTCTGGAAACACCATATATTTT
J: TRBJ2-2; D: TRBD2; size: .; V: TRBV11-2; CDR3: CASSLLRVAGGSSTGELFF; DNA: TGTGCCAGCAGCTTACTCCGGGTAGCGGGGGGATCCAGCACCGGGGAGCTGTTTTTT
J: TRBJ2-1; D: .; size: .; V: TRBV7-6; CDR3: CASSPLPVPEQFF; DNA: TGTGCCAGCAGCCCCCTCCCGGTGCCTGAGCAGTTCTTC
J: TRBJ1-5; D: .; size: .; V: TRBV6-2/TRBV6-3; CDR3: CASSYTGSSNQPQHF; DNA: TGTGCCAGCAGTTATACTGGGAGTAGCAATCAGCCCCAGCATTTT
J: TRBJ2-3; D: TRBD2; size: .; V: TRBV4-2; CDR3: CASSQDRAGGATDTQYF; DNA: TGTGCCAGCAGCCAAGATCGGGCGGGGGGCGCGACAGATACGCAGTATTTT
J: TRBJ2-1; D: .; size: .; V: TRBV5-1; CDR3: CASSLGQHTNNEQFF; DNA: TGCGCCAGCAGCTTGGGACAGCACACCAACAATGAGCAGTTCTTC
J: TRBJ2-3; D: TRBD2; size: .; V: TRBV5-1; CDR3: CASSAGLAASDTQYF; DNA: TGCGCCAGCAGCGCGGGACTAGCGGCCTCAGATACGCAGTATTTT
J: TRBJ1-5; D: .; size: .; V: TRBV20-1; CDR3: CSARRQGSNQPQHF; DNA: TGCAGTGCTAGGCGGCAGGGGAGCAATCAGCCCCAGCATTTT
J: TRBJ2-2; D: .; size: .; V: TRBV20-1; CDR3: CSASGAANTGELFF; DNA: TGCAGTGCTAGCGGGGCAGCGAACACCGGGGAGCTGTTTTTT
J: TRBJ2-5; D: .; size: .; V: TRBV5-1; CDR3: CASSLPDRDQETQYF; DNA: TGCGCCAGCAGCCTACCGGACAGAGATCAAGAGACCCAGTACTTC
J: TRBJ2-5; D: .; size: once; V: TRBV20-1; CDR3: CSVSGHYQETQYF; DNA: TGCAGTGTTAGTGGCCACTATCAAGAGACCCAGTACTTC
J: TRBJ2-5; D: TRBD2; size: .; V: TRBV20-1; CDR3: CRPGLAFNETQYF; DNA: TGCAGGCCGGGACTAGCGTTCAATGAGACCCAGTACTTC
J: TRBJ1-1; D: TRBD1; size: .; V: TRBV7-9; CDR3: CASSRLDREAFF; DNA: TGTGCCAGCAGCCGTCTGGACAGGGAAGCTTTCTTT
J: TRBJ1-1; D: .; size: .; V: TRBV12-3/TRBV12-4; CDR3: CASMLTPGQADTEAFF; DNA: TGTGCCAGCATGCTAACCCCTGGGCAGGCGGACACTGAAGCTTTCTTT
J: TRBJ2-1; D: .; size: .; V: TRBV10-3; CDR3: CAISESGFTYNEQFF; DNA: TGTGCCATCAGTGAGTCGGGGTTCACCTACAATGAGCAGTTCTTC
J: TRBJ2-5; D: TRBD2; size: few; V: TRBV7-7; CDR3: CASSLEVSSGGPQETQYF; DNA: TGTGCCAGCAGCTTAGAGGTGTCTAGCGGGGGACCACAAGAGACCCAGTACTTC
J: TRBJ2-7; D: .; size: .; V: TRBV25-1; CDR3: CASSEWVGGSYEQYF; DNA: TGTGCCAGCAGTGAATGGGTCGGGGGCTCCTACGAGCAGTACTTC
J: TRBJ2-6; D: .; size: few; V: TRBV30; CDR3: CAWNGFANSGANVLTF; DNA: TGTGCCTGGAATGGCTTTGCGAACTCTGGGGCCAACGTCCTGACTTTC
J: TRBJ2-2; D: .; size: .; V: TRBV6-5; CDR3: CASSYLFGGPGDTGELFF; DNA: TGTGCCAGCAGTTACTTGTTCGGGGGCCCCGGGGACACCGGGGAGCTGTTTTTT
J: TRBJ1-6; D: .; size: .; V: TRBV4-3; CDR3: CASSLANSGFYNSPLHF; DNA: TGCGCCAGCAGCCTCGCGAACAGTGGATTTTATAATTCACCCCTCCACTTT
J: TRBJ2-1; D: .; size: few; V: TRBV5-6; CDR3: CASTGHEEQFF; DNA: TGTGCCAGCACCGGACACGAGGAGCAGTTCTTC
J: TRBJ2-2; D: TRBD2; size: .; V: TRBV2; CDR3: CASSGKRGVFTGELFF; DNA: TGTGCCAGCAGTGGGAAGCGGGGGGTATTCACCGGGGAGCTGTTTTTT
J: TRBJ1-2; D: .; size: .; V: TRBV6-5; CDR3: CASSYSTTVNGYTF; DNA: TGTGCCAGCAGTTACTCGACGACTGTTAATGGCTACACCTTC
J: TRBJ2-7; D: .; size: few; V: TRBV7-9; CDR3: CASSPTAQVTSYEQYF; DNA: TGTGCCAGCAGCCCTACCGCACAGGTTACCTCCTACGAGCAGTACTTC
J: TRBJ2-5; D: TRBD1; size: .; V: TRBV12-3/TRBV12-4; CDR3: CASSHRGAGVETQYF; DNA: TGTGCCAGCAGCCACAGGGGGGCCGGAGTGGAGACCCAGTACTTC
J: TRBJ2-7; D: TRBD1; size: many; V: TRBV19; CDR3: CASRPGQGDYEQYF; DNA: TGTGCCAGTAGACCGGGACAGGGGGACTACGAGCAGTACTTC
J: TRBJ2-2; D: .; size: many; V: TRBV5-6; CDR3: CASSWNTGELFF; DNA: TGTGCCAGCAGCTGGAACACCGGGGAGCTGTTTTTT
J: TRBJ2-1; D: .; size: few; V: TRBV6-2/TRBV6-3; CDR3: CASRGAPSSYNEQFF; DNA: TGTGCCAGCAGGGGTGCACCGAGCTCCTACAATGAGCAGTTCTTC
J: TRBJ2-2; D: TRBD1; size: many; V: TRBV20-1; CDR3: CSAGWTGSPTGELFF; DNA: TGCAGTGCCGGATGGACAGGGAGTCCCACCGGGGAGCTGTTTTTT
J: TRBJ1-2; D: TRBD1; size: few; V: TRBV5-1; CDR3: CASSYGQGGEGYGYTF; DNA: TGCGCCAGCAGTTACGGACAGGGTGGTGAGGGCTATGGCTACACCTTC
J: TRBJ2-3; D: TRBD2; size: few; V: TRBV27; CDR3: CASSPWTRELTDTQYF; DNA: TGTGCCAGCAGCCCTTGGACTAGAGAACTCACAGATACGCAGTATTTT
J: TRBJ2-1; D: .; size: .; V: TRBV12-3/TRBV12-4; CDR3: CASTLVGNEQFF; DNA: TGTGCCAGCACACTAGTAGGCAATGAGCAGTTCTTC
J: TRBJ2-2; D: TRBD2; size: .; V: TRBV4-2; CDR3: CASSRRLAPNTGELFF; DNA: TGTGCCAGCAGCCGTAGACTAGCCCCGAACACCGGGGAGCTGTTTTTT
J: TRBJ2-1; D: .; size: .; V: TRBV29-1; CDR3: CSVREGARNEQFF; DNA: TGCAGCGTCAGGGAGGGGGCTAGGAATGAGCAGTTCTTC